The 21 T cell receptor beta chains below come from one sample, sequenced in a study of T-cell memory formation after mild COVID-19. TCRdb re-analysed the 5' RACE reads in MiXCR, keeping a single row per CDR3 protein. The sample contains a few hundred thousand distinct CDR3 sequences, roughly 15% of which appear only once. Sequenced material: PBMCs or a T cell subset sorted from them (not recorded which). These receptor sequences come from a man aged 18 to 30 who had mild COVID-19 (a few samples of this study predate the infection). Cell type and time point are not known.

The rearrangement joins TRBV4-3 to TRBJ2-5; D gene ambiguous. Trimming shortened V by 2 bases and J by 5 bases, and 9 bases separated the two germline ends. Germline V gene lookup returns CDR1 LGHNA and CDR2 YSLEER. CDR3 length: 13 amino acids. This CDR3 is CASSQRLRETQYF. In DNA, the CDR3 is TGCGCCAGCAGCCAACGTCTCCGGGAGACCCAGTACTTC.

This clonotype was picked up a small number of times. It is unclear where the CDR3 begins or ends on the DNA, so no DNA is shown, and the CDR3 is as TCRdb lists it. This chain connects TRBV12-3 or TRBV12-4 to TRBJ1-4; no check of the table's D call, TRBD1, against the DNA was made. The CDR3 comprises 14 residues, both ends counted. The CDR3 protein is CASSFGTGSPLMFF.

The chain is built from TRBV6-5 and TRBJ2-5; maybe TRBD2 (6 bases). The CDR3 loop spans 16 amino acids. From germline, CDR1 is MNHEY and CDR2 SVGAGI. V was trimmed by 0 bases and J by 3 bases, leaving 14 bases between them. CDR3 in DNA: TGTGCCAGCAGTTACTCGGGGAGGAACAACAAAGAGACCCAGTACTTC. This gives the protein CASSYSGRNNKETQYF.

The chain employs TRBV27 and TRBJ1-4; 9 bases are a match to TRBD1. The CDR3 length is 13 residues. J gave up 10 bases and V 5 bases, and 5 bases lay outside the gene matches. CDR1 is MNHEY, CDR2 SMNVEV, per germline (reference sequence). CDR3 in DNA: TGTGCCAGCAGTACTGGGACAGGGCTAAAACTGTTTTTT. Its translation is CASSTGTGLKLFF.

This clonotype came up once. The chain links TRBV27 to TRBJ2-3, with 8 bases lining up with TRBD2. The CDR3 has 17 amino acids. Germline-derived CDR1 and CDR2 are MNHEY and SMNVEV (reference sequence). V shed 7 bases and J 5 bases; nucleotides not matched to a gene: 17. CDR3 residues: CASKSGFGGGPGDTQYF. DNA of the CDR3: TGTGCCAGCAAGTCGGGATTTGGCGGGGGGCCAGGAGATACGCAGTATTTT.

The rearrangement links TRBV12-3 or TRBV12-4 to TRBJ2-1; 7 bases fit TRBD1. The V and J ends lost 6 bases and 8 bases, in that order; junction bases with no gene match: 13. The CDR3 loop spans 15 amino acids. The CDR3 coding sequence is TGTGCCAGCAGCCCGGGACAGCCGAAGGGGGATGAGCAGTTCTTC. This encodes CASSPGQPKGDEQFF.

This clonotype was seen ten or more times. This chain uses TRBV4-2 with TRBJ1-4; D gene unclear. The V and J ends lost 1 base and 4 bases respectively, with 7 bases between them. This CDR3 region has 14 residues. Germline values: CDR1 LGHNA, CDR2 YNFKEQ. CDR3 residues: CASSQGQLNEKLFF. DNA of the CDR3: TGTGCCAGCAGCCAAGGGCAGCTTAATGAAAAACTGTTTTTT.

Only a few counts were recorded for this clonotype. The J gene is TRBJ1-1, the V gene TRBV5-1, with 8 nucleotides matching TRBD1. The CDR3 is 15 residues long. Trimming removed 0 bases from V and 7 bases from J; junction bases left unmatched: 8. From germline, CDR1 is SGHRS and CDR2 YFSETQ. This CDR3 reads CASSLEGRGPGEAFF. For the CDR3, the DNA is TGCGCCAGCAGCTTGGAGGGCAGGGGGCCTGGTGAAGCTTTCTTT.

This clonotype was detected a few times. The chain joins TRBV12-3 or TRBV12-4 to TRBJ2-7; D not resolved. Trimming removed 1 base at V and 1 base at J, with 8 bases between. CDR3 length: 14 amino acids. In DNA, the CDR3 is TGTGCCAGCAGTTTAGGTTTCGGATCCTACGAGCAGTACTTC. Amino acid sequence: CASSLGFGSYEQYF.

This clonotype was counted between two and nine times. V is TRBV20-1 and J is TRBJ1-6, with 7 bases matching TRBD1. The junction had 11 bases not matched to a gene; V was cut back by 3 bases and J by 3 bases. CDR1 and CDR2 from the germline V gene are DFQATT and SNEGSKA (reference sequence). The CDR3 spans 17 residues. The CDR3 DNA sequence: TGCAGTGCTAGTCCAGTGACCGACAGGGTCTATAATTCACCCCTCCACTTT. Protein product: CSASPVTDRVYNSPLHF.

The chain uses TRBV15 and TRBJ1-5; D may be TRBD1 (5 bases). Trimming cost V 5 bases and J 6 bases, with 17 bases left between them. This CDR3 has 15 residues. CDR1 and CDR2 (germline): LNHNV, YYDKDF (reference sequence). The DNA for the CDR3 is TGTGCCACCAGCGGGGCAGCGGGGGGAAGTCAGCCCCAGCATTTT. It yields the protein CATSGAAGGSQPQHF.

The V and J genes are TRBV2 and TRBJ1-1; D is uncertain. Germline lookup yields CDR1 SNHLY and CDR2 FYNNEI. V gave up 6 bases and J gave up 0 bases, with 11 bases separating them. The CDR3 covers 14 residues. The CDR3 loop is CASRGSDMNTEAFF. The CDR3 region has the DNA TGTGCCAGCAGAGGCAGTGACATGAACACTGAAGCTTTCTTT.

The CDR3 here is CASTPNHNEQFF. The CDR3 DNA sequence: TGTGCCAGCACCCCGAATCACAATGAGCAGTTCTTC. V and J are TRBV11-1 and TRBJ2-1; no clear D gene. The V end was cut by 7 bases, the J end by 5 bases, with 9 bases between. CDR1 and CDR2 (germline): SGHAT, FQDESV (reference sequence). The CDR3 loop spans 12 amino acids. The entire variable domain, with the rest obtained from reference TRBV11-1 and TRBJ2-1, is as follows: EAEVAQSPRYKITEKSQAVAFWCDPISGHATLYWYRQILGQGPELLVQFQDESVVDDSQLPKDRFSAERLKGVDSTLKIQPAELGDSAMYLCASTPNHNEQFFGPGTRLTVL.

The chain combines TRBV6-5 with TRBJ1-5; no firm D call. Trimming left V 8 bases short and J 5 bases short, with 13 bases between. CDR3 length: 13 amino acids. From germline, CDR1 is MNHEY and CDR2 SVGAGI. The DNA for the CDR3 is TGTGCCAGCGCACCTAAGGATGATCAGCCCCAGCATTTT. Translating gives CASAPKDDQPQHF.

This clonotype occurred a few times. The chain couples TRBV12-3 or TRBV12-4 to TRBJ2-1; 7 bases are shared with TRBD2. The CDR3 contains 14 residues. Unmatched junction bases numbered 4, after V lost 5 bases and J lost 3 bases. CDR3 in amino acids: CASSNERGYNEQFF. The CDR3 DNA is TGTGCCAGCAGTAATGAGCGGGGCTACAATGAGCAGTTCTTC.

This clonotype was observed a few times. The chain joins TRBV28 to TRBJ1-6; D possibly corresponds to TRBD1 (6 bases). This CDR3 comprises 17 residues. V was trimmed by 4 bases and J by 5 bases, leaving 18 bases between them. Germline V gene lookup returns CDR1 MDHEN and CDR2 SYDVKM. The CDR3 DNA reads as TGTGCCAGCAGTTCTTGGAAGCGGGGGCGACATAATTCACCCCTCCACTTT. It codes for CASSSWKRGRHNSPLHF.

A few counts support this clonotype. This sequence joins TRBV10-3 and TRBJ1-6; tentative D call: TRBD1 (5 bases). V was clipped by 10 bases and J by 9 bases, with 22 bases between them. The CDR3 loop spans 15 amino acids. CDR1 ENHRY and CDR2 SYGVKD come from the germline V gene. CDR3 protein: CATAGATAGRSPLHF. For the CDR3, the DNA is TGTGCCACCGCCGGGGCAACAGCAGGACGTTCACCCCTCCACTTT.

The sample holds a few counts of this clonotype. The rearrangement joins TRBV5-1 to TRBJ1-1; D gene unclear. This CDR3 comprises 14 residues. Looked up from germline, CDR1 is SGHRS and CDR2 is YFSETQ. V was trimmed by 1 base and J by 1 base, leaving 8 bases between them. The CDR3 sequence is CASSLSTENTEAFF. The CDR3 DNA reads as TGCGCCAGCAGCTTGTCAACAGAGAACACTGAAGCTTTCTTT.

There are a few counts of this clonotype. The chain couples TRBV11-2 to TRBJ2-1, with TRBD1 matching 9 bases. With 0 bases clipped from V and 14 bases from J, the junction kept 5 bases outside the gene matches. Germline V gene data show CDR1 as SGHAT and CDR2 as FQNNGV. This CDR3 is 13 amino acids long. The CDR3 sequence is CASSLERRDREFF. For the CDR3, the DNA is TGTGCCAGCAGCTTAGAAAGACGGGACAGGGAGTTCTTC.

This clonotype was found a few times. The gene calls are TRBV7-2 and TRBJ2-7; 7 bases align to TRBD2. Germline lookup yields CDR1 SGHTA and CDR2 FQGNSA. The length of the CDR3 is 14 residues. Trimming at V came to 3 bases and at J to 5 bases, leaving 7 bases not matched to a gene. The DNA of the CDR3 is TGTGCCAGCAGCTTGAGTGCGGGGGTCGACGAGCAGTACTTC. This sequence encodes CASSLSAGVDEQYF.

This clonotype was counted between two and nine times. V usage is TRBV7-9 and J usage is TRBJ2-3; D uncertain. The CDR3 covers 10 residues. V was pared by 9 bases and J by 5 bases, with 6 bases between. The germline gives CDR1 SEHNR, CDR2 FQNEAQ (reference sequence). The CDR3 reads CASELDTQYF. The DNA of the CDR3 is TGTGCCAGTGAATTAGATACGCAGTATTTT.